The T cell receptor (beta chain) described here comes from a study of OX40 agonist ivuxolimab in advanced cancers. Study summary: Patients' therapy was ivuxolimab, an antibody that acts as an agonist of OX40 (CD134). Among those enrolled, mean age was 60 years (range roughly 20 to 79) and approximately 80% were male. Study-wide points: At 0.1 to 3.0 mg/kg, CD4+ and CD8+ blood T cells expanded clonally by week 6.

A remark on this clone: Its antigen is as yet unknown.

The ends were cut back, 5 bases at V and 4 bases at J, with 8 bases in the middle. Germline V gene sequence: CDR1 SGHVS, CDR2 FQNEAQ. The CDR3 covers 12 residues. Method: immunoSEQ multiplex PCR; TCRdb's copy keeps in-frame clones and lacks some. The sample consists of tens of thousands of clones, more than 75% of them appearing once. The receptor's source is an adult with an advanced solid tumor such as melanoma, head and neck, liver or kidney cancer. The rearrangement links TRBV7-8 to TRBJ1-1; no firm D call. The starting material was CD4+ or CD8+ T cells sorted from blood, obtained in a trial of the OX40 agonist ivuxolimab. The CDR3 nucleotides are TGTGCCAGCAGCCCACTGGGCACTGAAGCTTTCTTT. This sequence encodes CASSPLGTEAFF.